This TCR beta chain was retrieved from a study of shared clonotypes between healthy human individuals. On sorted subsets, replicate PCRs used about 180 ng DNA, or 25,000 to 35,000 T cell genomes. The method was immunoSEQ multiplex PCR; TCRdb's version includes in-frame clones alone and lacks a portion of them. Counted here are 2.3 million or so clones, over 85% occurring once; the ten biggest clones make up about 0.37%. J lost 5 bases, V lost 4 bases, and 9 bases had no gene match. There are 15 residues in the CDR3. Germline loops: CDR1 MRHNA, CDR2 SNTAGT. The chain uses TRBV6-4 and TRBJ1-1; 8 bases fit TRBD1. The TCR sequence derives from a man aged 18 to 29 in good health. Some clones in this sample may be carry-over from other donors' samples. Sequenced: naive CD4+ T cells from PBMCs. Subset reported: CD45RA+ positively selected. DNA for the CDR3: TGTGCCAGCAGTGTTGACAGGGGTCGGGGAACTGAAGCTTTCTTT. Translation gives CASSVDRGRGTEAFF.